The 4 T cell receptor beta chains listed next were all sequenced from one sample in a study of blood T cell repertoires in COVID-19. Only in-frame clones appear in the TCRdb table, and some are missing; sequencing was by immunoSEQ multiplex PCR. The sample lists 180,000 or so clones, roughly nine tenths occurring once. Material for sequencing was peripheral blood. These receptors came from a woman in her twenties or thirties with active or convalescent COVID-19.

The V gene is TRBV2, the J gene TRBJ1-3; D remains unclear. The CDR3 totals 15 residues. The germline V gene has CDR1 SNHLY and CDR2 FYNNEI. V lost 1 base and J 0 bases, leaving 7 bases between the germline ends. CDR3 residues: CASSEEQASGNTIYF. As DNA, the CDR3 is TGTGCCAGCAGTGAAGAGCAGGCCTCTGGAAACACCATATATTTT. The whole variable domain, filled in from reference TRBV2 and TRBJ1-3, reads EPEVTQTPSHQVTQMGQEVILRCVPISNHLYFYWYRQILGQKVEFLVSFYNNEISEKSEIFDDQFSVERPDGSNFTLKIRSTKLEDSAMYFCASSEEQASGNTIYFGEGSWLTVV.

This chain links TRBV27 with TRBJ2-2; D possibly corresponds to TRBD1 (6 bases). The germline V gene encodes CDR1 MNHEY and CDR2 SMNVEV (reference sequence). The CDR3 extends over 19 amino acids. Trimming stripped 2 bases from V and 3 bases from J, with 22 bases between. In DNA form, the CDR3 reads TGTGCCAGCAGTTTAATCCTCCTCACAGGGCCCCACGACACCGGGGAGCTGTTTTTT. Protein sequence: CASSLILLTGPHDTGELFF.

The CDR3 reads CASSQDTGGGYGYTF. The CDR3 DNA reads as TGTGCCAGCAGCCAAGATACCGGGGGAGGGTATGGCTACACCTTC. This chain joins TRBV3-1 (or the pseudogene TRBV3-2) and TRBJ1-2, with a possible D match to TRBD1 (5 bases). The CDR3 has 15 residues. With 0 bases removed from V and 5 bases from J, the gap between germline ends came to 13 bases. The germline V gene encodes CDR1 LGHDT and CDR2 YNNKEL (reference sequence).

V gene TRBV7-9 combines with J gene TRBJ2-1; the D is unclear. This CDR3 has 12 residues. V dropped 4 bases and J dropped 8 bases, with 9 bases sitting between them. The germline CDR1 and CDR2 sequences are SEHNR and FQNEAQ (reference sequence). CDR3 sequence: CASSSSSDEQFF. The CDR3 nucleotides are TGTGCCAGCAGCTCATCGAGCGATGAGCAGTTCTTC.